This TCR beta chain is from a study of T-cell reconstitution after alpha-beta-depleted transplantation in children. Preparation of the TCRbeta library used unique molecular identifiers. TCRdb processed the PCR reads anew with MiXCR; each CDR3 protein has one entry. The sample yields around 400,000 distinct CDR3 sequences, under 13% seen once. The germline gives CDR1 SGHTA, CDR2 FQGNSA. There are 15 residues in the CDR3. Trimming took 3 bases from V and 6 from J; bases not matched to a gene: 8. V usage is TRBV7-2 and J usage is TRBJ1-2; the match to TRBD1 covers 9 bases. Sequenced here: PBMCs from the stem cell graft donor, sampled from the stem cell graft. The TCR sequence derives from a human donor who donated a stem cell graft to a child with acute myeloid leukemia. The CDR3 DNA follows: TGTGCCAGCAGCTTTATCACAGGGGGCGGAGATGGCTACACCTTC. As protein: CASSFITGGGDGYTF.